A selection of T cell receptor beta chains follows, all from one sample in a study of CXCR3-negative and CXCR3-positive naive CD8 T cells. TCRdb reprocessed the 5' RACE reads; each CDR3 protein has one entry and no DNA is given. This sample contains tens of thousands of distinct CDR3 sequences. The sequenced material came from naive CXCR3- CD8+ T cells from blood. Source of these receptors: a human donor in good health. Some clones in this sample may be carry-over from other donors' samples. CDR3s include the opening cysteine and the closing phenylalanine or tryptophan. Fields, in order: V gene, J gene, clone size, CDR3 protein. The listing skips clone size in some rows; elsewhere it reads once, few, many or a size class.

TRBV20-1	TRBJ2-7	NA	CSARASLAGDYEQYF
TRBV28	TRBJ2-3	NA	CASSFSGSKRDTQYF
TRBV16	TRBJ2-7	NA	CASSQYQGSYEQYF
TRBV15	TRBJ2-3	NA	CATTKWDRGTDTQYF
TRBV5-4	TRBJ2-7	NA	CASTRGGLREQYF
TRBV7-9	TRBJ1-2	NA	CASSHADGRVEGYTF
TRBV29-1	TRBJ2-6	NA	CSVENLREGANVLTF
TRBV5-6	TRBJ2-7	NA	CASSPGDSSYEQYF
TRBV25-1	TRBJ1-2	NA	CASSHPPGQGYTF
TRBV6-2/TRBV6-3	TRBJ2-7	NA	CASSYFRRGTYEQYF
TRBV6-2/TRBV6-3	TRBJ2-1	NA	CASQGGGEQFF
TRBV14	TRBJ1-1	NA	CASSLTTGVLAEAFF
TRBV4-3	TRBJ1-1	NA	CASSQEVGNTEAFF
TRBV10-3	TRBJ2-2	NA	CAAQGATGELFF
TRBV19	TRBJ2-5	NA	CASKSGRLETQYF
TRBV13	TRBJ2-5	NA	CASSSGAGMQETQYF
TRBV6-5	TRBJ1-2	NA	CASSYSSGLLDGYTF
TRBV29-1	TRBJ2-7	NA	CSVENRDRDFYEQYF
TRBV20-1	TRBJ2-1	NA	CSARRNGLEQFF
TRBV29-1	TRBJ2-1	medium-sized	CSATGTDYNEQFF
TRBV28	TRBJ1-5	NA	CASSPMGTGTGNQPQHF
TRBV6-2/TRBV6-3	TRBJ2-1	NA	CASSPLAGGYSYNEQFF
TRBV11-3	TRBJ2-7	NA	CASSSQGNPYEQYF
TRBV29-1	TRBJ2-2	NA	CSVDAQGGGTGELFF
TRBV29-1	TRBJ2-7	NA	CSVAGEARYEQYF
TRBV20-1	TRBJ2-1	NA	CSAAIRASRNEQFF
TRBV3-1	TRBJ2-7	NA	CASSHLDRAYEQYF
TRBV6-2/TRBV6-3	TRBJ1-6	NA	CASRESGGDSPLHF
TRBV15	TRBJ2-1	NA	CATLAGGERNEQFF
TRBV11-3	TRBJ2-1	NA	CASSLRDRGDEQFF
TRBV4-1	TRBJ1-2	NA	CASSQESGQPLSGYTF
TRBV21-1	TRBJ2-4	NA	CASLTGTRNIQYF